Listed below are T cell receptor beta chains from one sample, sequenced in a study of blood T cell repertoires in COVID-19. Generated by immunoSEQ multiplex PCR, the TCRdb table keeps only in-frame clones and is missing some. The table lists roughly 110,000 clones, about three quarters of them singletons. The material sequenced was peripheral blood. The source is a man between 70 and 80 years old with acute or convalescent COVID-19. CDR3s include the opening cysteine and the closing phenylalanine or tryptophan. The D gene is left open where the match is weak. The size of a clone is reported for some rows only, either as once, few or many, or as a class for expanded clones.

V gene,J gene,D gene,clone size,CDR3 protein,CDR3 DNA
TRBV7-9,TRBJ2-5,TRBD2,.,CASSLVAGGPKTQYF,TGTGCCAGCAGCTTAGTAGCGGGGGGGCCGAAGACCCAGTACTTC
TRBV5-8,TRBJ2-5,.,.,CASSLAWTQYF,TGTGCCAGCAGCTTGGCCTGGACCCAGTACTTC
TRBV7-2,TRBJ1-1,.,.,CASSFGPAGAFF,TGTGCCAGCAGCTTTGGTCCGGCGGGGGCTTTCTTT
TRBV9,TRBJ1-1,.,.,CASSAQPGGPSEAFF,TGTGCCAGCAGCGCCCAGCCCGGGGGACCCAGTGAAGCTTTCTTT
TRBV5-6,TRBJ1-2,.,.,CASSFGGGYTF,TGTGCCAGCAGCTTCGGAGGGGGCTACACCTTC
TRBV18,TRBJ1-2,TRBD1,.,CASSPAGGNYGYTF,TGTGCCAGCTCACCAGCAGGGGGCAACTATGGCTACACCTTC
TRBV7-9,TRBJ1-5,.,.,CASSFTGSSQPQHF,TGTGCCAGCAGCTTCACAGGGTCAAGTCAGCCCCAGCATTTT
TRBV3-1/TRBV3-2,TRBJ2-7,TRBD2,.,CASRHSGGPLTEQYF,TGTGCCAGCAGACATAGCGGGGGGCCACTTACCGAGCAGTACTTC
TRBV19,TRBJ1-1,TRBD1,few,CASRDRDTEAFF,TGTGCCAGTCGGGACAGGGACACTGAAGCTTTCTTT
TRBV6-5,TRBJ2-7,.,.,CASSYIAGSSYEQYF,TGTGCCAGCAGTTACATTGCGGGGAGCTCCTACGAGCAGTACTTC
TRBV19,TRBJ2-1,TRBD1,.,CASRTGTGGWHEQFF,TGTGCCAGTAGGACTGGGACAGGAGGTTGGCATGAGCAGTTCTTC
TRBV3-1/TRBV3-2,TRBJ2-3,.,.,CASSQETGGGTQYF,TGTGCCAGCAGCCAAGAAACGGGTGGTGGTACGCAGTATTTT
TRBV2,TRBJ2-1,TRBD1,once,CASSGGTGVPNEQFF,TGTGCCAGCAGTGGGGGGACAGGGGTCCCCAATGAGCAGTTCTTC
TRBV19,TRBJ2-3,TRBD1,.,CASRLRQGVDTQYF,TGTGCCAGTAGACTCCGACAGGGGGTGGATACGCAGTATTTT
TRBV18,TRBJ1-1,TRBD1,.,CASSGTGKTEAFF,TGTGCCAGCTCGGGGACAGGGAAAACTGAAGCTTTCTTT
TRBV18,TRBJ1-3,.,.,CASSPSDTYSGNTIYF,TGTGCCAGCTCACCGTCCGACACCTACTCTGGAAACACCATATATTTT
TRBV6-2/TRBV6-3,TRBJ2-3,TRBD2,few,CASSYSILAGRTDTQYF,TGTGCCAGCAGTTACTCGATATTAGCGGGACGCACAGATACGCAGTATTTT
TRBV10-1,TRBJ2-7,.,.,CASSERGEQYF,TGCGCCAGCAGTGAGCGAGGGGAGCAGTACTTC
TRBV25-1,TRBJ2-3,TRBD2,few,CASSEASGGPGTQYF,TGTGCCAGCAGTGAGGCGAGCGGGGGGCCGGGTACGCAGTATTTT